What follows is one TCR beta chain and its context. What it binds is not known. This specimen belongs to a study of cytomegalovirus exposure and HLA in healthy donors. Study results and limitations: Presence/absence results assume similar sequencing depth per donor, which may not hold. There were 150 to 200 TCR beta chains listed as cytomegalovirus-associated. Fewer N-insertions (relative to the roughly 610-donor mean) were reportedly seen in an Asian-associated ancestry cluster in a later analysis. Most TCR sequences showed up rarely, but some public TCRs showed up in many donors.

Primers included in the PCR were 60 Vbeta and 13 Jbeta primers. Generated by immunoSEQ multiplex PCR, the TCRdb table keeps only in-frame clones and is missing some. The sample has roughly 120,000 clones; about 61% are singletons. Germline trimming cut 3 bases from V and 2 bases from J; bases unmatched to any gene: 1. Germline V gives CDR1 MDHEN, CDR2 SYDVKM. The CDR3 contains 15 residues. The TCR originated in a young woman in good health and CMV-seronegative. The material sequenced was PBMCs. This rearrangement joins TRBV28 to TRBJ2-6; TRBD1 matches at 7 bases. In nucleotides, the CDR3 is TGTGCCAGCAGTTTCCAGGGGGCTGGGGCCAACGTCCTGACTTTC. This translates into CASSFQGAGANVLTF.